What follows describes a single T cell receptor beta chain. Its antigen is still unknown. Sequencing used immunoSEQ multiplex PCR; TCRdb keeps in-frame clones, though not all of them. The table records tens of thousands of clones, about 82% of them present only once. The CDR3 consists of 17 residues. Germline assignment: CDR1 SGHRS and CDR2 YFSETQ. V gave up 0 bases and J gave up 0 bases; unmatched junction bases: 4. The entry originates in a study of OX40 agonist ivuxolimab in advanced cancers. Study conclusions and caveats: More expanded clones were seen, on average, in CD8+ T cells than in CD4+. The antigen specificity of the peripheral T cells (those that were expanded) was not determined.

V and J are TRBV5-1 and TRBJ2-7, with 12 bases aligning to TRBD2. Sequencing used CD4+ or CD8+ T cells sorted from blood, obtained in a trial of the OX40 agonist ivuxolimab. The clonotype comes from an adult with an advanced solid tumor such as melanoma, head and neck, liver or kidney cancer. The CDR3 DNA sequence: TGCGCCAGCAGCTTGGCCGGACTAGCGGGGCTCTCCTACGAGCAGTACTTC. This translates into CASSLAGLAGLSYEQYF.